The next 22 T cell receptor beta chains were all read from a single sample in a study of blood T cell repertoires in COVID-19. The data were produced by immunoSEQ multiplex PCR, yet TCRdb's version contains in-frame clones alone and is incomplete. The sample includes 150,000 to 170,000 clones, roughly 80% seen only once; the top ten take roughly 3.5%. The specimen was peripheral blood. The receptors shown here come from a woman aged 80 or over with acute or convalescent COVID-19.

The chain couples TRBV7-9 to TRBJ1-2; D not resolved. V lost 5 bases and J lost 2, with 6 bases in between. The germline gives CDR1 SEHNR, CDR2 FQNEAQ (reference sequence). The CDR3 loop spans 12 amino acids. The CDR3 reads CASSTGNYGYTF. The CDR3, as DNA: TGTGCCAGCAGCACCGGGAACTATGGCTACACCTTC.

The chain combines TRBV7-8 with TRBJ1-5; 8 positions agree with TRBD1. The germline CDR1 and CDR2 sequences are SGHVS and FQNEAQ. The CDR3 runs 14 residues. V trimming: 4 bases; J trimming: 3 bases; junction bases outside the gene matches: 2. The CDR3, as DNA: TGTGCCAGCAGCTGGACAGGGAACAATCAGCCCCAGCATTTT. Amino acids: CASSWTGNNQPQHF.

CDR3 nucleotide sequence: TGCAGTGCTAGTTACGGGAGCGCAGATACGCAGTATTTT. Protein sequence: CSASYGSADTQYF. V and J are TRBV20-1 and TRBJ2-3; perhaps TRBD2 as D (6 bases). Germline V gene data show CDR1 as DFQATT and CDR2 as SNEGSKA (reference sequence). The V and J ends lost 3 bases and 4 bases respectively, with 11 bases between them. This CDR3 has 13 amino acids.

The V call is TRBV9, the J call TRBJ2-3; 7 bases map to TRBD2. CDR3 length equals 17 residues. J lost 2 bases, V lost 3 bases, and 12 bases had no gene match. Germline CDR1 is SGDLS and CDR2 is YYNGEE. The CDR3 loop reads CASSARGFGLVTDTQYF. CDR3 DNA sequence: TGTGCCAGCAGCGCCCGGGGCTTTGGACTAGTCACAGATACGCAGTATTTT.

The chain employs TRBV4-3 and TRBJ1-3, with 12 bases identical to TRBD1. The CDR3 has 19 amino acids. The V segment lost 0 bases and the J segment 0 bases; nucleotides outside the gene matches: 6. Germline V gene lookup returns CDR1 LGHNA and CDR2 YSLEER. This CDR3 reads CASSQEGGQGAFSGNTIYF. The CDR3 nucleotides are TGCGCCAGCAGCCAAGAAGGGGGACAGGGGGCCTTCTCTGGAAACACCATATATTTT.

The gene calls are TRBV30 and TRBJ1-2; 7 nucleotides line up with TRBD1. With 3 bases clipped from V and 0 bases from J, the junction kept 16 bases outside the gene matches. Germline values: CDR1 GTSNPN, CDR2 SVGIG (reference sequence). CDR3 length: 18 amino acids. DNA for the CDR3: TGTGCCTGGAGCCGTCACCTGACAGGGACGAGCACTAACTATGGCTACACCTTC. Protein: CAWSRHLTGTSTNYGYTF.

This clone was seen only a few times. This sequence joins TRBV6-5 and TRBJ1-2, with 8 nucleotides matching TRBD1. J lost 5 bases, V lost 0 bases, and 8 bases had no gene match. CDR1 is MNHEY, CDR2 SVGAGI, per germline. The CDR3 is 16 amino acids. The CDR3 here is CASSYSSGQGGYGYTF. DNA of the CDR3: TGTGCCAGCAGTTACTCAAGCGGACAGGGAGGTTATGGCTACACCTTC.

The chain is built from TRBV7-3 and TRBJ2-7, with TRBD2 matching over 8 bases. The J segment lost 3 bases and the V segment lost 5 bases, leaving 3 bases of the junction unmatched. Germline V gives CDR1 SGHTA, CDR2 FQGTGA. The CDR3 is made up of 13 amino acids. CDR3 sequence reads: CASSPTSGYEQYF. The CDR3 nucleotides are TGTGCCAGCAGCCCTACTAGCGGCTACGAGCAGTACTTC.

V and J are TRBV6-6 and TRBJ1-6; 7 nucleotides align to TRBD1. Per the germline V gene, CDR1 is MNHNY and CDR2 is SVGAGI (reference sequence). V dropped 5 bases and J dropped 2; count of bases not matched to a gene: 3. This CDR3 is built from 15 residues. The DNA of the CDR3 is TGTGCCAGCAGTGTCCAGGGGGCCTATAATTCACCCCTCCACTTT. Translated: CASSVQGAYNSPLHF.

The chain carries TRBV5-8 and TRBJ1-5; 7 bases agree with TRBD1. Trimming removed 0 bases from V and 7 bases from J; junction bases left unmatched: 7. Germline V CDR1 and CDR2: SGHTS, YDEGEE. CDR3 size: 15 residues. In DNA form, the CDR3 reads TGTGCCAGCAGCTTGGGGACAGGCAATGGCCAGCCCCAGCATTTT. Amino acids: CASSLGTGNGQPQHF.

This sequence joins TRBV29-1 and TRBJ2-4; D perhaps matches TRBD2 (6 bases). Between the trimmed V and J ends, which lost 2 bases and 7 bases, there was a span of 12 bases. The CDR3 has 13 amino acids. The V gene's germline CDR1 is SQVTM and CDR2 ANQGSEA. The CDR3 is CSVENQSGNIQYF. CDR3 DNA sequence: TGCAGCGTTGAAAACCAAAGCGGGAACATTCAGTACTTC.

The rearrangement joins TRBV10-3 to TRBJ1-1; unclear D gene. The germline gives CDR1 ENHRY, CDR2 SYGVKD. Trimming took 2 bases from V and 1 from J, leaving 8 bases between them. This CDR3 region has 14 residues. The CDR3 DNA reads TGTGCCATCAGTGAGGGAGTCCAGAACACTGAAGCTTTCTTT. This encodes CAISEGVQNTEAFF.

The rearrangement links TRBV5-1 to TRBJ2-3; 10 nucleotides line up with TRBD1. The CDR3 has 16 amino acids. CDR1 and CDR2 from the germline V gene are SGHRS and YFSETQ. The ends lost 4 bases at V and 0 bases at J; junction bases unmatched: 5. CDR3 amino acids: CASSRRTGGSTDTQYF. In nucleotides, the CDR3 is TGCGCCAGCAGCCGGAGGACAGGGGGTAGCACAGATACGCAGTATTTT.

This clone was found once. The V gene is TRBV5-1, the J gene TRBJ2-1; 15 bases line up with TRBD2. J was trimmed by 9 bases and V by 3 bases; bases with no gene match: 10. The CDR3 totals 17 residues. From germline, CDR1 is SGHRS and CDR2 YFSETQ. In DNA form, the CDR3 reads TGCGCCAGCAGCTCCCTTCCGGGACTAGCGGGAGGAGGTGAGCAGTTCTTC. This encodes CASSSLPGLAGGGEQFF.

The rearrangement joins TRBV18 to TRBJ1-2; D uncertain. V was shortened by 2 bases and J by 1 base, with 14 bases between the two germline ends. Germline V gene data show CDR1 as KGHSH and CDR2 as LQKENI. This CDR3 contains 16 residues. DNA for the CDR3: TGTGCCAGCTCACCAGCGAGCTATGCGGATAACTATGGCTACACCTTC. Residues: CASSPASYADNYGYTF.

The chain employs TRBV7-2 and TRBJ2-5; 11 positions agree with TRBD2. Losses at the gene ends were 3 bases for V and 4 bases for J; bases not matched to a gene: 1. The germline V gene has CDR1 SGHTA and CDR2 FQGNSA. CDR3 length: 14 residues. CDR3 loop: CASSLLAGGETQYF. The CDR3 DNA reads as TGTGCCAGCAGCTTGCTAGCGGGAGGAGAGACCCAGTACTTC.

This clone was seen a few times. The V gene is TRBV25-1, the J gene TRBJ2-7, with a possible D match to TRBD2 (6 bases). The V gene's germline CDR1 is MGHDK and CDR2 SYGVNS. V was shortened by 3 bases and J by 3 bases, with 9 bases between the two germline ends. The CDR3 consists of 13 residues. Written as DNA, the CDR3 is TGTGCCAGCAGTGACGGGGGAGACTACGAGCAGTACTTC. It encodes CASSDGGDYEQYF.

This chain connects TRBV11-2 to TRBJ2-5; tentatively, D is TRBD1 (6 bases). Germline CDR1 SGHAT, CDR2 FQNNGV. The CDR3 length is 14 residues. The V end lost 5 bases, the J end lost 1 base, and 11 bases lay between the germline ends. The CDR3 loop is CASSPGTRQETQYF. The CDR3 coding sequence is TGTGCCAGCAGCCCAGGGACACGCCAAGAGACCCAGTACTTC.

The rearrangement uses TRBV3-1 (or the pseudogene TRBV3-2) and TRBJ1-1; 7 bases are a match to TRBD1. Germline-derived CDR1 and CDR2 are LGHDT and YNNKEL (reference sequence). This CDR3 spans 13 amino acids. The V and J ends lost 5 bases and 3 bases, in that order; junction bases with no gene match: 3. DNA for the CDR3: TGTGCCAGCAGCGTCGACAGGGACACTGAAGCTTTCTTT. This sequence encodes CASSVDRDTEAFF.

This clone was seen just once. This rearrangement joins TRBV3-1 (or the pseudogene TRBV3-2) to TRBJ2-4, with D maybe TRBD2 (7 bases). There are 16 residues in the CDR3. Germline loops: CDR1 LGHDT, CDR2 YNNKEL (reference sequence). V was shortened by 3 bases and J by 7 bases, with 19 bases between the two germline ends. The CDR3 region has the DNA TGTGCCAGCAGCCACGCGGGGGCCCGTCCTCGGAACATTCAGTACTTC. Its protein is CASSHAGARPRNIQYF.

Here the CDR3 reads CATSLGQKNLYHEQYF. CDR3 nucleotide sequence: TGTGCCACGAGTTTGGGCCAAAAAAACCTCTATCACGAGCAGTACTTC. This chain uses TRBV24-1 with TRBJ2-7; D gene unclear. Germline CDR1 and CDR2: KGHDR and SFDVKD. This CDR3 comprises 16 residues. The V end was cut by 10 bases, the J end by 5 bases, with 26 bases between.

This sequence joins TRBV3-1 (or the pseudogene TRBV3-2) and TRBJ2-7, with TRBD2 identical over 13 bases. The CDR3 contains 14 residues. J gave up 6 bases and V 4 bases, and 3 bases lay outside the gene matches. Germline V gene data show CDR1 as LGHDT and CDR2 as YNNKEL (reference sequence). For the CDR3, the DNA is TGTGCCAGCAGCCTCGGGACTAGCGGGATCGAGCAGTACTTC. Residues: CASSLGTSGIEQYF.